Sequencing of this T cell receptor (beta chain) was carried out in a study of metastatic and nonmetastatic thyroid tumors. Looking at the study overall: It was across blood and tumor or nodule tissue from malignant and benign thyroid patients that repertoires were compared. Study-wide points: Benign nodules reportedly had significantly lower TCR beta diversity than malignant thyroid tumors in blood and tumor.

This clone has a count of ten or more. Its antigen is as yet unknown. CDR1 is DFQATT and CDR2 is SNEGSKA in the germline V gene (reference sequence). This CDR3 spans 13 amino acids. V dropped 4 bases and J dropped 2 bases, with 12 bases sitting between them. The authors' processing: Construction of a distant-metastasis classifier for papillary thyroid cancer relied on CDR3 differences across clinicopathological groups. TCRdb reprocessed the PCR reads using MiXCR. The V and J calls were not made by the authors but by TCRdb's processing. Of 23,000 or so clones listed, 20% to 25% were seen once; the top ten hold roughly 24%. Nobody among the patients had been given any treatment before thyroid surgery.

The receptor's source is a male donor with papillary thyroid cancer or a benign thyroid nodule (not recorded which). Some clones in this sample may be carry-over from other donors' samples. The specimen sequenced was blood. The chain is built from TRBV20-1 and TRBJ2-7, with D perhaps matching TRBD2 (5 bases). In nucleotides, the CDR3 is TGCAGTGCTATAGCCGGGGTTACCTACGAGCAGTACTTC. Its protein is CSAIAGVTYEQYF.